This T cell receptor beta chain derives from a study of shared clonotypes between healthy human individuals. At the level of the study: Samples came from two female and a few male donors aged 18 to 49. Per-donor plates numbered three CD4 naive, three CD4 memory, two CD8 naive and one CD8 memory.

The table came from immunoSEQ multiplex PCR; TCRdb's copy has only in-frame clones and leaves some out. The table has about 1.5 million clones, approximately 98% seen once. The CDR3 consists of 14 residues. Trimming took 3 bases from V and 6 from J; bases not matched to a gene: 5. Germline CDR1 and CDR2: LNHDA and SQIVND (reference sequence). This TCR was sampled from a man aged 25-40 years in good health. The rearrangement joins TRBV19 to TRBJ2-7; 10 nucleotides agree with TRBD1. Input material: naive CD4+ T cells sorted from blood. Subset denoted: CD45RA+ positively selected. CDR3 amino acids: CASSMGQGRGEQYF. CDR3 in DNA: TGTGCCAGTAGTATGGGACAGGGGCGCGGCGAGCAGTACTTC.